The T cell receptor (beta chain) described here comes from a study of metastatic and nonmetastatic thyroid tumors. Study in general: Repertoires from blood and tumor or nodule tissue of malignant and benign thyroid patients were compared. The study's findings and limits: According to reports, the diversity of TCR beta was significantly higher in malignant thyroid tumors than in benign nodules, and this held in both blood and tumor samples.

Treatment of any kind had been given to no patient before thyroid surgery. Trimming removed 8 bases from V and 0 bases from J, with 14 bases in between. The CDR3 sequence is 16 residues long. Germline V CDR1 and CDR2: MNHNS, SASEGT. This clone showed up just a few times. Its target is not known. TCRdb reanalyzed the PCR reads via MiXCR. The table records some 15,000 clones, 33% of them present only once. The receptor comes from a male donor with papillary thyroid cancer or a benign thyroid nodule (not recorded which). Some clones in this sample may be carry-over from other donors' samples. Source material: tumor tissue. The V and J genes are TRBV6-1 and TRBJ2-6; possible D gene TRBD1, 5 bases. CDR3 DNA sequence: TGTGCCAGCGTAGACAGCTACAACTCTGGGGCCAACGTCCTGACTTTC. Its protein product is CASVDSYNSGANVLTF.